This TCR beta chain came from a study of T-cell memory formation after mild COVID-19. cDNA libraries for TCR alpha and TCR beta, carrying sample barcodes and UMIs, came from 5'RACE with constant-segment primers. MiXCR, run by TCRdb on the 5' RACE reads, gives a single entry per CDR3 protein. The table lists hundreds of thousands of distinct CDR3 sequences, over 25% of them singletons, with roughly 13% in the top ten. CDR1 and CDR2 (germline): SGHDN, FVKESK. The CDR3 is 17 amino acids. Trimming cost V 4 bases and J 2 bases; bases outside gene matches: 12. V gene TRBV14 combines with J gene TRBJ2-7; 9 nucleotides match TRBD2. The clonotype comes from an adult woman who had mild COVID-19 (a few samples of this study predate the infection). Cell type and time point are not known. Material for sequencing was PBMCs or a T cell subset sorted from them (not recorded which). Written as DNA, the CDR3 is TGTGCCAGCAGCCTCAGGAAAAGAGCGGGGGGACCCTACGAGCAGTACTTC. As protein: CASSLRKRAGGPYEQYF. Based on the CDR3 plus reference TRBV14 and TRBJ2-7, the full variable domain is EAGVTQFPSHSVIEKGQTVTLRCDPISGHDNLYWYRRVMGKEIKFLLHFVKESKQDESGMPNNRFLAERTGGTYSTLKVQPAELEDSGVYFCASSLRKRAGGPYEQYFGPGTRLTVT.